These T cell receptor beta chains were read from a single sample in a study of shared clonotypes between healthy human individuals. The method was immunoSEQ multiplex PCR; TCRdb's version includes in-frame clones alone and lacks a portion of them. The sample includes about 980,000 clones, about 80% of them seen just once. The sequenced material came from memory CD4+ T cells sorted from blood. Receptors were obtained from a man between 18 and 29 years old in good health. Each CDR3 is given with its conserved first and last residue. Each record gives: clone size, D gene, V gene, J gene, CDR3 protein, CDR3 DNA. A D gene is named only where the DNA matches it firmly. Clone size, where shown, is once, few, many, or a class for clones that have expanded.

abundance: once
d_gene: TRBD1
v_gene: TRBV18
j_gene: TRBJ2-7
CDR3aa: CASSRGQGASYEQYF
CDR3nt: TGTGCCAGCTCACGAGGACAGGGGGCCTCCTACGAGCAGTACTTC

abundance: .
d_gene: .
v_gene: TRBV5-1
j_gene: TRBJ2-3
CDR3aa: CASSLALALTDTQYF
CDR3nt: TGCGCCAGCAGCTTGGCTCTAGCCCTCACAGATACGCAGTATTTT

abundance: once
d_gene: .
v_gene: TRBV5-1
j_gene: TRBJ1-4
CDR3aa: CASSLGQTTNEKLFF
CDR3nt: TGCGCCAGCAGCTTGGGTCAGACAACTAATGAAAAACTGTTTTTT

abundance: many
d_gene: .
v_gene: TRBV2
j_gene: TRBJ1-2
CDR3aa: CASRQGTSLYGYTF
CDR3nt: TGTGCCAGCAGACAAGGGACTTCCCTTTATGGCTACACCTTC

abundance: many
d_gene: .
v_gene: TRBV28
j_gene: TRBJ1-2
CDR3aa: CASSLVKGSSYTF
CDR3nt: TGTGCCAGCAGTTTGGTTAAAGGATCCAGCTACACCTTC

abundance: .
d_gene: .
v_gene: TRBV7-2
j_gene: TRBJ1-2
CDR3aa: CASSIDTNGYTF
CDR3nt: TGTGCCAGCAGCATAGACACCAATGGCTACACCTTC

abundance: .
d_gene: .
v_gene: TRBV28
j_gene: TRBJ2-4
CDR3aa: CASVDLAKNIQYF
CDR3nt: TGTGCCAGTGTTGATTTAGCCAAAAACATTCAGTACTTC

abundance: .
d_gene: .
v_gene: TRBV9
j_gene: TRBJ2-1
CDR3aa: CASSEWGEAYNEQFF
CDR3nt: TGTGCCAGCAGCGAATGGGGGGAGGCATACAATGAGCAGTTCTTC

abundance: .
d_gene: .
v_gene: TRBV4-2
j_gene: TRBJ1-5
CDR3aa: CASSRGTFGQPQHF
CDR3nt: TGTGCCAGCAGTCGGGGGACCTTTGGGCAGCCCCAGCATTTT

abundance: .
d_gene: .
v_gene: TRBV4-2
j_gene: TRBJ2-6
CDR3aa: CASSTDLLGGSWANVLTF
CDR3nt: TGTGCCAGCAGCACGGACCTTTTGGGGGGCAGCTGGGCCAACGTCCTGACTTTC

abundance: .
d_gene: .
v_gene: TRBV5-8
j_gene: TRBJ2-1
CDR3aa: CASSLAGQFF
CDR3nt: TGTGCCAGCAGCTTGGCCGGGCAGTTCTTC

abundance: .
d_gene: TRBD1
v_gene: TRBV6-5
j_gene: TRBJ1-1
CDR3aa: CASSWGQGGTEAFF
CDR3nt: TGTGCCAGCAGTTGGGGACAGGGTGGAACTGAAGCTTTCTTT

abundance: once
d_gene: .
v_gene: TRBV18
j_gene: TRBJ2-7
CDR3aa: CASSLDLGDYEQYF
CDR3nt: TGTGCCAGCTCACTGGACCTGGGCGACTACGAGCAGTACTTC

abundance: few
d_gene: TRBD2
v_gene: TRBV9
j_gene: TRBJ2-1
CDR3aa: CASSVEAGGYNEQFF
CDR3nt: TGTGCCAGCAGCGTAGAGGCGGGAGGGTACAATGAGCAGTTCTTC

abundance: once
d_gene: .
v_gene: TRBV21-1
j_gene: TRBJ2-1
CDR3aa: CASSKAGLAGGPYNEQFF
CDR3nt: TGTGCCAGCAGCAAAGCAGGACTAGCGGGAGGGCCCTACAATGAGCAGTTCTTC

abundance: .
d_gene: .
v_gene: TRBV10-3
j_gene: TRBJ2-6
CDR3aa: CAISETEPRVLTF
CDR3nt: TGTGCCATCAGTGAGACAGAGCCCCGAGTCCTGACTTTC

abundance: .
d_gene: .
v_gene: TRBV5-1
j_gene: TRBJ2-7
CDR3aa: CASSVEGLVPYEQYF
CDR3nt: TGCGCCAGCAGCGTCGAAGGACTGGTCCCATACGAGCAGTACTTC